The clone carrying this T cell receptor (beta chain) turned up a few times. The antigen is unknown. The PCR made use of 60 Vbeta and 13 Jbeta primers. TCRdb's copy holds only in-frame clones and misses some; the assay was immunoSEQ multiplex PCR. The profile shows about 260,000 clones, around four fifths of them singletons. The data derive from a study of cytomegalovirus exposure and HLA in healthy donors. Germline values: CDR1 GTSNPN, CDR2 SVGIG (reference sequence). V lost 2 bases, J lost 4 bases, and 8 bases lay in between. The CDR3 loop spans 12 amino acids. General study results and limits: In a later analysis, parvovirus B19, influenza, CMV and Epstein-Barr virus appeared linked to several top co-occurrence clusters. Previous analysis showed most TCR beta V segments were productive about 87% or about 30% of the time. Per a later analysis, about 17,000 TCR beta sequences showed association with HLA alleles at 0.05 false discovery rate.

Donors were ostensibly healthy at sampling, although undocumented immune exposures were probable. The rearrangement uses TRBV30 and TRBJ2-5; D unresolved. The receptor's source is a woman aged 40 to 55 in good health and CMV-seropositive. Sequenced sample: PBMCs. CDR3: CAWSPYSETQYF. CDR3 in DNA: TGTGCCTGGAGTCCCTACTCAGAGACCCAGTACTTC.